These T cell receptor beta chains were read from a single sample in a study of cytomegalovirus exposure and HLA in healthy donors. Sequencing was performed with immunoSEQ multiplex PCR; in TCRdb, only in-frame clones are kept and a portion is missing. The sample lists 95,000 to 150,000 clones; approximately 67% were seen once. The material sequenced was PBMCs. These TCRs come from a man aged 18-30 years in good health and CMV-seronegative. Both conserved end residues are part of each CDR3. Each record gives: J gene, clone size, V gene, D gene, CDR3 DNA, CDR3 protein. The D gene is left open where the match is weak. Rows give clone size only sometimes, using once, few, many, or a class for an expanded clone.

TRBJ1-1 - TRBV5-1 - TGCGCCAGCAGCTTAGATACAGCAGTTGAAGCTTTCTTT CASSLDTAVEAFF
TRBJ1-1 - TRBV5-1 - TGCGCCAGCAGCCTCGTAAGTACTATGAACACTGAAGCTTTCTTT CASSLVSTMNTEAFF
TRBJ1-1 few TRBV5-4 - TGTGCCAGCAGCCTAGTAAGGGGGACTGAAGCTTTCTTT CASSLVRGTEAFF
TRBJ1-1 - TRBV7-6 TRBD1 TGTGCCAGCAGCTTACGACAGGGCAATGCAGCTTTCTTT CASSLRQGNAAFF
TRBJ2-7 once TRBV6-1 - TGTGCCAGCAGCAACTACGAGCAGTACTTC CASSNYEQYF
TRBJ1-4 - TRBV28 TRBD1 TGTGCCAGCAGTTCTCCGGGACAGTATGAAAAACTGTTTTTT CASSSPGQYEKLFF
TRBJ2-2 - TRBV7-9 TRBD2 TGTGCCAGCAGCTCAAGCGGGGCGAACACCGGGGAGCTGTTTTTT CASSSSGANTGELFF
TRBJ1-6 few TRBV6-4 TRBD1 TGTGCCGGAACCGGGACAGGGGTTTCACCCCTCCACTTT CAGTGTGVSPLHF
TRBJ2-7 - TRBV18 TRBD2 TGTGCCAGCTCACCAAAGCGGGGGGACTACGAGCAGTACTTC CASSPKRGDYEQYF
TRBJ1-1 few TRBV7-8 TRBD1 TGTGCCAGCAGCATGGACAGGGGGCGAACTGAAGCTTTCTTT CASSMDRGRTEAFF